The 32 T cell receptor beta chains below all came from one sample that was sequenced in a study of multiple sclerosis patients with progressive multifocal leukoencephalopathy. The time point here: before natalizumab initiation. Sequenced by immunoSEQ multiplex PCR; TCRdb stores in-frame clones only, minus some. The sample consists of roughly 34,000 clones, about nine tenths of them appearing once. What was sequenced was PBMCs. These receptors originate from a human donor with multiple sclerosis.

The rearrangement uses TRBV27 and TRBJ1-1, with D possibly being TRBD1 (6 bases). The CDR3 is 14 amino acids. Trimming pared 2 bases from V and 1 base from J, leaving 8 bases between. CDR1 and CDR2 from the germline V gene are MNHEY and SMNVEV (reference sequence). The CDR3 is CASSLGGPNTEAFF. DNA for the CDR3: TGTGCCAGCAGTTTAGGGGGCCCGAACACTGAAGCTTTCTTT.

The chain's CDR3 is CASRKGLAGGGDTQYF. The CDR3 DNA follows: TGTGCCAGCAGGAAAGGACTAGCGGGAGGGGGGGATACGCAGTATTTT. The rearrangement joins TRBV7-8 to TRBJ2-3, with TRBD2 identical over 15 bases. Looked up from germline, CDR1 is SGHVS and CDR2 is FQNEAQ. V was clipped by 6 bases and J by 6 bases; unmatched bases: 7. The CDR3 length is 16 residues.

The rearrangement links TRBV9 to TRBJ1-2, with a weak D call TRBD1 (6 bases). CDR3 size: 15 residues. CDR1 and CDR2 (germline): SGDLS, YYNGEE. Trimming pared 0 bases from V and 3 bases from J, leaving 12 bases between. In nucleotides, the CDR3 is TGTGCCAGCAGCGTAGCTGGGGGCGGCTACTATGGCTACACCTTC. This gives the protein CASSVAGGGYYGYTF. Drawing the rest from reference TRBV9 and TRBJ1-2, the complete variable domain is DSGVTQTPKHLITATGQRVTLRCSPRSGDLSVYWYQQSLDQGLQFLIQYYNGEERAKGNILERFSAQQFPDLHSELNLSSLELGDSALYFCASSVAGGGYYGYTFGSGTRLTVV.

J is TRBJ1-3 and V is TRBV19; maybe TRBD1 (5 bases). Germline CDR1 and CDR2: LNHDA and SQIVND (reference sequence). CDR3 length: 14 residues. The DNA of the CDR3 is TGTGCGACGGGGGTCCGGAGCTCTGGAAACACCATATATTTT. Translating it yields CATGVRSSGNTIYF.

This clone was counted once. This rearrangement joins TRBV5-1 to TRBJ2-5; a possible D gene is TRBD1 (5 bases). Gene TRBJ2-7 matches the end of the DNA better, so the J call may be wrong. CDR1 and CDR2 from the germline V gene are SGHRS and YFSETQ. The CDR3 consists of 15 residues. The CDR3 DNA sequence: TGCGCCCCACAGCAGCATCACAGGAGCTCCTACGAGCAGTACTTC. Protein product: CAPQQHHRSSYEQYF.

CDR3: CASGGGGEKLFF. CDR3 DNA sequence: TGTGCCAGCGGGGGAGGGGGTGAAAAACTGTTTTTT. V gene TRBV7-7 combines with J gene TRBJ1-4; possible D gene TRBD1, 6 bases. V was shortened by 8 bases and J by 7 bases, with 11 bases between the two germline ends. The CDR3 covers 12 residues. From germline, CDR1 is SSHAT and CDR2 FNYEAQ (reference sequence).

This clone has just a few counts. The chain couples TRBV5-4 to TRBJ2-7; 13 nucleotides match TRBD2. The V segment lost 3 bases and the J segment 2 bases; nucleotides outside the gene matches: 5. Germline CDR1 is SGHNT and CDR2 is YYREEE (reference sequence). This CDR3 has 16 amino acids. The CDR3 is CASSSPGLAGTYEQYF. CDR3 sequence (DNA): TGTGCCAGCAGCTCACCGGGACTAGCGGGGACCTACGAGCAGTACTTC.

This clone was observed a single time. One junction end does not reproduce the germline sequence, and a read error may be involved. J is TRBJ1-4 and V is TRBV7-9; D remains unclear. The CDR3 loop spans 16 amino acids. The germline V gene has CDR1 SEHNR and CDR2 FQNEAQ (reference sequence). In DNA, the CDR3 is TGTGCCAGCACCTTAGCCCGGGGAGCAACTAATGAAAAACTGTTTTTT. It codes for CASTLARGATNEKLFF.

This chain uses TRBV5-1 with TRBJ1-1; D may be TRBD1 (6 bases). CDR1 SGHRS and CDR2 YFSETQ come from the germline V gene. V lost 0 bases and J lost 4, with 10 bases in between. The CDR3 spans 14 residues. CDR3 protein: CASSLGRGSTEAFF. The CDR3 region has the DNA TGCGCCAGCAGCTTGGGGAGGGGGAGCACTGAAGCTTTCTTT.

The chain couples TRBV11-1 to TRBJ1-2; D unclear. CDR3 length: 14 residues. V was clipped by 0 bases and J by 1 base, with 6 bases between them. Germline values: CDR1 SGHAT, CDR2 FQDESV (reference sequence). In DNA, the CDR3 is TGTGCCAGCAGCTTAGCTAACCTTAACTATGGCTACACCTTC. Translation gives CASSLANLNYGYTF.

This clone was seen more than once but under ten times. This chain links TRBV21-1 with TRBJ1-2; the table's TRBD1 call for D was not verified on the DNA. TRBV21-1 is annotated as a pseudogene. The CDR3 is made up of 15 amino acids. The DNA of the CDR3 is TGTGCCAGCAGCAAAAAGTGGCCCCCCCACTATGGCTACACCTTC. Translated, it gives CASSKKWPPHYGYTF.

The chain carries TRBV4-3 and TRBJ2-7; 11 nucleotides align to TRBD1. The CDR3 sequence is 16 residues long. Germline values: CDR1 LGHNA, CDR2 YSLEER. After removal of 0 bases from V and 3 bases from J, the junction contained 4 bases not matched to a gene. The DNA for the CDR3 is TGCGCCAGCAGCCAAGACGGAGGGACAGGGGGCTACGAGCAGTACTTC. This translates into CASSQDGGTGGYEQYF.

This chain links TRBV10-3 with TRBJ1-1, with a tentative D call TRBD1 (5 bases). V lost 2 bases and J lost 4, with 17 bases in between. The CDR3 sequence is 16 residues long. The germline V gene encodes CDR1 ENHRY and CDR2 SYGVKD. CDR3 sequence (DNA): TGTGCCATCAGTGAGACGCTACTCAAAAGGGGCACTGAAGCTTTCTTT. It specifies CAISETLLKRGTEAFF.

The chain recombines TRBV28 with TRBJ2-1, with a tentative D call TRBD1 (6 bases). Germline loops: CDR1 MDHEN, CDR2 SYDVKM. This CDR3 contains 14 residues. Between the trimmed V and J ends, which lost 8 bases and 9 bases, there was a span of 20 bases. The CDR3 coding sequence is TGTGCCAGCGGGGGCGGGTCTTTTCCGCGTGAGCAGTTCTTC. Protein: CASGGGSFPREQFF.

The rearrangement joins TRBV5-8 to TRBJ2-3, with D tentatively TRBD1 (5 bases). Between the trimmed V and J ends, which lost 4 bases and 6 bases, there was a span of 18 bases. The CDR3 extends over 15 amino acids. Germline CDR1 and CDR2: SGHTS and YDEGEE. The CDR3 is CASSKGATHPDTQYF. The DNA for the CDR3 is TGTGCCAGCAGCAAAGGGGCTACCCATCCGGATACGCAGTATTTT.

This clone showed up just once. The rearrangement links TRBV7-2 to TRBJ1-1; a possible D gene is TRBD1 (5 bases). Germline V gene data show CDR1 as SGHTA and CDR2 as FQGNSA. CDR3 length: 13 residues. The V end lost 1 base, the J end lost 6 bases, and 9 bases lay between the germline ends. CDR3 nucleotide sequence: TGTGCCAGCAGCTTAGGTAGGGACCCTGAAGCTTTCTTT. It codes for CASSLGRDPEAFF.

This CDR3 is CATSRKDYGYTF. The DNA for the CDR3 is TGTGCCACCAGCAGAAAAGACTATGGCTACACCTTC. The V gene is TRBV15, the J gene TRBJ1-2; D ambiguous. V lost 2 bases and J 3 bases, leaving 4 bases between the germline ends. CDR3 length: 12 residues. CDR1 is LNHNV and CDR2 is YYDKDF in the germline V gene (reference sequence).

This clone has a single count. The CDR3 nucleotides read TGTGCCAGCAGCAGGGACAGGGGGCTAATTGAGCAGTACTTC. Its protein is CASSRDRGLIEQYF. This rearrangement joins TRBV5-8 to TRBJ2-7; the match to TRBD1 covers 12 bases. The CDR3 runs 14 residues. Germline V gene sequence: CDR1 SGHTS, CDR2 YDEGEE. Trimming cost V 4 bases and J 7 bases; bases outside gene matches: 6.

V is TRBV5-1 and J is TRBJ1-1, with D perhaps matching TRBD1 (5 bases). The germline V and J ends were trimmed by 4 bases and 0 bases, with 13 bases remaining between them. In germline, CDR1 is SGHRS, CDR2 YFSETQ. The CDR3 runs 15 residues. The CDR3 nucleotides read TGCGCCAGCAGCCCCCGAAGGGACGTGAACACTGAAGCTTTCTTT. Protein: CASSPRRDVNTEAFF.

In its sample, this clone was seen once. The chain combines TRBV18 with TRBJ1-2, with D possibly matching TRBD1 (5 bases). The V gene lost 5 bases and the J gene lost 7 bases, with 14 bases spanning the gap. The CDR3 is 13 residues long. Looked up from germline, CDR1 is KGHSH and CDR2 is LQKENI. The CDR3 reads CASSFGTSGGYTF. Written as DNA, the CDR3 is TGTGCCAGCTCATTCGGGACTTCGGGTGGCTACACCTTC. The entire variable domain, with the rest obtained from reference TRBV18 and TRBJ1-2, is as follows: NAGVMQNPRHLVRRRGQEARLRCSPMKGHSHVYWYRQLPEEGLKFMVYLQKENIIDESGMPKERFSAEFPKEGPSILRIQQVVRGDSAAYFCASSFGTSGGYTFGSGTRLTVV.

V usage is TRBV9 and J usage is TRBJ2-2; TRBD1 aligns across 8 bases. Trimming cost V 1 base and J 6 bases; bases outside gene matches: 8. This CDR3 is built from 16 residues. Germline V CDR1 and CDR2: SGDLS, YYNGEE. The CDR3 region is CASSVLQGTGSGELFF. CDR3 bases: TGTGCCAGCAGCGTACTTCAAGGGACAGGATCCGGGGAGCTGTTTTTT.

The gene calls are TRBV19 and TRBJ2-3; 13 bases match TRBD2. This CDR3 has 17 residues. Germline trimming cut 4 bases from V and 2 bases from J; bases unmatched to any gene: 6. Germline V gene data show CDR1 as LNHDA and CDR2 as SQIVND (reference sequence). The CDR3 DNA reads as TGTGCCAGTAGTAGCGGGACTAGCGGGATGGCCACAGATACGCAGTATTTT. Translation: CASSSGTSGMATDTQYF.

CDR3 amino acids: CASGLDRQTQHF. CDR3 nucleotide sequence: TGTGCTAGTGGTTTGGATAGGCAGACCCAGCATTTT. The genes are TRBV12-5 and TRBJ1-5; D ambiguous. The germline V gene has CDR1 LGHNT and CDR2 FRNRAP. The CDR3 totals 12 residues. Trimming took 1 base from V and 11 from J, leaving 9 bases between them.

Only a few counts were recorded for this clone. The chain joins TRBV7-2 to TRBJ2-1; 7 bases fit TRBD2. CDR3 length: 15 amino acids. Germline-derived CDR1 and CDR2 are SGHTA and FQGNSA. V shed 1 base and J 4 bases; nucleotides not matched to a gene: 4. CDR3 nucleotide sequence: TGTGCCAGCAGCTTAGGACTAGCTAATTACAATGAGCAGTTCTTC. Its translation is CASSLGLANYNEQFF. Full variable domain (rest looked up from reference TRBV7-2 and TRBJ2-1): GAGVSQSPSNKVTEKGKDVELRCDPISGHTALYWYRQSLGQGLEFLIYFQGNSAPDKSGLPSDRFSAERTGGSVSTLTIQRTQQEDSAVYLCASSLGLANYNEQFFGPGTRLTVL.

Of note for this clone: A read error may produce the germline difference seen at one junction end. The V gene is TRBV27, the J gene TRBJ2-3; D perhaps matches TRBD2 (5 bases). The CDR3 totals 16 residues. The germline V gene has CDR1 MNHEY and CDR2 SMNVEV (reference sequence). The CDR3 nucleotides are TGTGTCAGCAGTTCCCAAACGGTGGAGGGCACAGATACGCAGTATTTT. This encodes CVSSSQTVEGTDTQYF.

The chain carries TRBV5-4 and TRBJ1-4, with unresolved D. This CDR3 spans 14 amino acids. CDR1 is SGHNT, CDR2 YYREEE, per germline (reference sequence). V lost 4 bases and J 12 bases, leaving 19 bases between the germline ends. CDR3 sequence reads: CASSPIGREEQLFF. The CDR3 DNA sequence: TGTGCCAGCAGCCCGATTGGTAGGGAGGAGCAACTGTTTTTT.

This clone was counted a single time. V and J are TRBV4-3 and TRBJ1-2; D may be TRBD1 (5 bases). V lost 0 bases to trimming and J lost 4 bases, with 12 bases between them. The length of the CDR3 is 15 residues. CDR1 and CDR2 from the germline V gene are LGHNA and YSLEER. CDR3: CASSQDTGGSYGYTF. The CDR3, as DNA: TGCGCCAGCAGCCAAGACACAGGAGGCTCCTATGGCTACACCTTC.

The chain recombines TRBV6-4 with TRBJ2-1, with a possible D match to TRBD1 (6 bases). CDR3 size: 16 residues. Germline V gene data show CDR1 as MRHNA and CDR2 as SNTAGT. With 4 bases removed from V and 3 bases from J, the gap between germline ends came to 16 bases. The CDR3 nucleotides are TGTGCCAGCAGTGCAGGGGCCGATTCGGACTACAATGAGCAGTTCTTC. Translating it yields CASSAGADSDYNEQFF.

The chain has TRBV27 and TRBJ2-2; tentatively, D is TRBD2 (6 bases). Germline V gene sequence: CDR1 MNHEY, CDR2 SMNVEV (reference sequence). V was pared by 7 bases and J by 5 bases, with 17 bases between. The CDR3 length is 15 residues. The CDR3 sequence is CASTPARGRTGELFF. DNA of the CDR3: TGTGCCAGCACCCCGGCGAGAGGGAGGACCGGGGAGCTGTTTTTT.

In this sample, this clone turned up once. Additional DNA sequences in this sample encode the identical CDR3. This chain joins TRBV9 and TRBJ1-5, with D possibly TRBD1 on 5 matching bases. Germline V gene sequence: CDR1 SGDLS, CDR2 YYNGEE. The CDR3 runs to 16 residues. V was cut by 3 bases and J by 4 bases, with 17 bases left in between. The CDR3, as DNA: TGTGCCAGCAGCGGATCCGGTCGGCAGGGAAATCAGCCCCAGCATTTT. Translated, it gives CASSGSGRQGNQPQHF.

The chain couples TRBV5-5 to TRBJ2-3; a possible D gene is TRBD2 (6 bases). With 0 bases removed from V and 0 bases from J, the gap between germline ends came to 11 bases. The germline CDR1 and CDR2 sequences are SGHKS and YYEKEE (reference sequence). CDR3 length: 16 amino acids. CDR3 sequence reads: CASSLVGGDSTDTQYF. CDR3 sequence (DNA): TGTGCCAGCAGCTTGGTGGGCGGGGATAGCACAGATACGCAGTATTTT.

The gene calls are TRBV4-3 and TRBJ2-6; D is undetermined. CDR1 LGHNA and CDR2 YSLEER come from the germline V gene. This CDR3 spans 15 amino acids. The V end lost 0 bases, the J end lost 0 bases, and 3 bases lay between the germline ends. The CDR3 sequence: CASSQEGSGANVLTF. The CDR3 DNA sequence: TGCGCCAGCAGCCAAGAGGGCTCTGGGGCCAACGTCCTGACTTTC.